This T cell receptor beta chain was identified in a study of Ad26.COV2.S vaccination and SARS-CoV-2 variants. Study in general: Intramuscular Ad26.COV2.S doses were given once or twice, 56 days apart.

The treatment: some 19 received Ad26.COV2.S at low or high dose, single or two shots; about 5 received placebo; per-sample allocation not given. Sample collection was performed on day 63 after the first vaccine or placebo injection. This CDR3 contains 14 residues. Trimming stripped 1 base from V and 7 bases from J, with 16 bases between. Per the germline V gene, CDR1 is SQVTM and CDR2 is ANQGSEA. This clone was detected once. The target antigen is unknown. General study findings and limits: Breadth measured for non-spike TCRs was similar across vaccine and placebo recipients.

Method: immunoSEQ multiplex PCR; TCRdb's copy keeps in-frame clones and lacks some. The sample records approximately 300,000 clones, around 84% being singletons. The rearrangement joins TRBV29-1 to TRBJ1-1, with TRBD1 as a possible D gene (5 bases). This TCR derives from a person between 18 and 65 years old who received the Ad26.COV2.S COVID-19 vaccine or a placebo. The input for sequencing was peripheral blood, taken in a trial of Ad26.COV2.S vaccine versus placebo. The CDR3 loop is CSVEVRGRWDEAFF. In DNA, the CDR3 is TGCAGCGTTGAAGTCCGGGGCCGATGGGATGAAGCTTTCTTT.